This TCR beta chain was identified during a study of blood T cell repertoires in COVID-19. The overall study: Nucleic acid was either cDNA or gDNA, and it came from T cells, B-cell-depleted T cells, or PBMCs.

The study drew participants aged about 18 to 89 years from 24 US areas. Libraries were prepared by immunoSEQ multiplex PCR; TCRdb keeps only in-frame clonotypes and omits some of them. Among approximately 350,000 clones, 85% to 90% were seen once, and the ten largest hold about 1%. V was clipped by 8 bases and J by 3 bases, with 13 bases between them. This CDR3 is 13 amino acids long. In germline, CDR1 is MNHEY, CDR2 SVGAGI. The V call is TRBV6-5, the J call TRBJ1-1; D is uncertain. The sequenced sample consisted of PBMCs or T cells enriched from blood (not recorded which). This sequence was found in a man in his late teens or twenties who had recovered from COVID-19. The CDR3 sequence is CASQVKTDTEAFF. The CDR3 region has the DNA TGTGCCAGCCAAGTGAAAACAGACACTGAAGCTTTCTTT.